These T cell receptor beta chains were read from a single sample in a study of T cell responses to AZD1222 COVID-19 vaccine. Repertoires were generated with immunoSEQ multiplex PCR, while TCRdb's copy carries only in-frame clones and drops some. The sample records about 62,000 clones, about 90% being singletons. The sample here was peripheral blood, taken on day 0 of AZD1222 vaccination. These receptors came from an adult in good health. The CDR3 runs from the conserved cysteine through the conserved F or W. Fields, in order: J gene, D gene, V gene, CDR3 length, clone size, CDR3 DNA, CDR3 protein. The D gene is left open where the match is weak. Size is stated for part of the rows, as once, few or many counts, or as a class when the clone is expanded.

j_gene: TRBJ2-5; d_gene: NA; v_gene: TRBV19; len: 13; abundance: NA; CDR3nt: TGTGCCAGTACCCCGCCGGGGCGCGAGACCCAGTACTTC; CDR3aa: CASTPPGRETQYF
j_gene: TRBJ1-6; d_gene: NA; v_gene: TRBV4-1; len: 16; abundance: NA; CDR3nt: TGCGCCAGCAGCCAAGGGGGGGCTGCCTATAATTCACCCCTCCACTTT; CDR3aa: CASSQGGAAYNSPLHF
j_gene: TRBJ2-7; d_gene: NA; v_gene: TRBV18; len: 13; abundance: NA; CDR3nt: TGTGCCAGCTCTCGACAGAGCTCCTACGAGCAGTACTTC; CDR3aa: CASSRQSSYEQYF
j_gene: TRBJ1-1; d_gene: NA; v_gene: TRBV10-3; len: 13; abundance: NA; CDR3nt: TGTGCCACCCAGGTGTCGGGCTTGGCTGAAGCTTTCTTT; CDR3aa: CATQVSGLAEAFF
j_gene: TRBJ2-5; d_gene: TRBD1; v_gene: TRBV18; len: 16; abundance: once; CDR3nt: TGTGCCAGCTCATCCGGGACAGGGGGCCCCCGAGAGACCCAGTACTTC; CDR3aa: CASSSGTGGPRETQYF
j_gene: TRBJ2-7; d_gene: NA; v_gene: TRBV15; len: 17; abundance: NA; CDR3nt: TGTGCCACCAGCAGAGAAGGAATAGGTCGAGACTCCTACGAGCAGTACTTC; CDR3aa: CATSREGIGRDSYEQYF
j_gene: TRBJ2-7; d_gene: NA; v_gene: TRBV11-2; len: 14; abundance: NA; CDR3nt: TGTGCCAGCAGCTCCCTCCCGCTTTCCTACGAGCAGTACTTC; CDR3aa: CASSSLPLSYEQYF
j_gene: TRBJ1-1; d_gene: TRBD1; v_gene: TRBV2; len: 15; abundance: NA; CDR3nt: TGTGCCAGCAGTGGGGGACAGAGTAGGAACACTGAAGCTTTCTTT; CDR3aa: CASSGGQSRNTEAFF
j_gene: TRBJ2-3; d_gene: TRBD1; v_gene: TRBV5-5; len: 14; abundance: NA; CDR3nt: TGTGCCAGCAGCTCAGGGGGCATGCCAGATACGCAGTATTTT; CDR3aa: CASSSGGMPDTQYF
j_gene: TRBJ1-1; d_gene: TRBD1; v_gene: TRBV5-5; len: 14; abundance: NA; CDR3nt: TGTGCCAGCAGCCGGACCAGGGGGAGCACTGAAGCTTTCTTT; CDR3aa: CASSRTRGSTEAFF
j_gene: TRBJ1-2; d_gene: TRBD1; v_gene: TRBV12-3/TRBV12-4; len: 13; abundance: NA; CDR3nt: TGTGCCAGCAGCTGGGACAGGAACTATGGCTACACCTTC; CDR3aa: CASSWDRNYGYTF
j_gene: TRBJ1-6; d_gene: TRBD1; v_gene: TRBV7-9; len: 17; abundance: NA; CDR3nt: TGTGCCAGCAGTTACGGACAGGGAAGCGCCTATAATTCACCCCTCCACTTT; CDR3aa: CASSYGQGSAYNSPLHF